The sequence of this T cell receptor beta chain was determined in a study of molecular identifiers for immune sequencing clone quantification (dated 2018 in TCRdb). About the full investigation: For a replicate experiment, the RNA from either about 20,000 or 100,000 naive CD8 T cells was divided into five aliquots, and four of those aliquots went on to sequencing. This methods study benchmarked molecular-identifier clustering-based TCR repertoire sequencing (MIDCIRS) and TCR RNA copy counting, using CD8 T cells to do so.

Libraries of naive CD8 T cells were built from approximately 20,000 to 1,000,000 sorted cells, with 10%, 30% or 50% of the purified RNA used. On a BD FACSAria II, naive CD8 T cells were FACS-sorted as CD8+CD4-CCR7+CD45RA+ and collected into RLT Plus buffer. Detection sensitivity was tested by spiking Jurkat RNA equal to some 11 TCR copies' worth into samples containing 20,000-1,000,000 naive CD8 T cells. Enrichment of CD8 T cells was performed with RosetteSep CD8+ T Cell Enrichment Cocktail and Ficoll-Paque, after which ACK red cell lysis was carried out. Via the germline V gene (reference sequence), CDR1 is MNHNY and CDR2 SVGAGI. The CDR3 covers 15 residues, taking in both the cysteine and the phenylalanine. The kept DNA is CDR3 alone, 45 bases in frame from the first base. Remarks on this clonotype: Its antigen remains unidentified. The junction departs from germline at one end; a sequencing error may be responsible.

Overall study results and their limits: Clones above 20 RNA copies held over 99% of molecules in CMV-specific effector cells but under 1% in naive cells. Naive libraries contained spiked-in Jurkat TCR RNA (roughly 10 copies' worth), which is not part of the donor repertoire. A single cell's worth of spiked-in Jurkat TCR RNA was reported detectable even among 750,000 to 1,000,000 naive CD8 T cells. When barcode sub-clustering was omitted, TCR diversity was inflated by chimeric consensus sequences, with chimeras reaching as high as 47%. Around 2.9 recovered TCR RNA copies per cell were obtained by modeling, versus approximately 10 by digital PCR, implying a capture efficiency of 25% to 30%. The sizes of highly expanded clones could end up underestimated when identical TCR molecules share a barcode.

Library prep was done by PCR. The sequencer listed for this sample is Illumina HiSeq 4000. Bulk TCR libraries were made following a previously described method, with the TCR primers given in Table S5. Total RNA was purified with the Qiagen AllPrep DNA/RNA kit. Before analysis, reads from multiple sequencing runs of the same library were pooled. From the authors' description of their analysis: Reads were retained only if the reads had an exact TCR constant sequence, and the retained reads were trimmed to 150 nt and grouped according to their 12-nt molecular barcodes. Reads in each barcode group were sub-clustered using a 15% Levenshtein threshold, and a quality-weighted consensus sequence was built for each RNA molecule. Non-functional sequences were removed, as were lower-count sequences one edit away from another. Barcode sub-clusters with fewer than 20% of the maximum read count were removed, based on fitting two negative binomial distributions. The public reads were reanalyzed by TCRdb: fastp trimming at Q25, MiXCR alignment, in-frame beta chains only. Every CDR3 protein is listed once, alongside the most common genes and DNA of its rows. These V and J calls rely on TCRdb rather than the paper's analysis. This sample is represented by some 320,000 distinct CDR3 sequences; about a fifth of them were singletons. The biggest ten clones account for roughly 0.8% of the sample.

This chain joins TRBV6-6 to TRBJ1-4, with TRBD1 matching 9 junction bases. The source is a human donor in good health. Some libraries in this study had Jurkat cell RNA spiked in. The sequenced material came from naive CD8+ T cells from blood, with Jurkat cell RNA spiked in. What the cell subset or site label conveys for this sample: FACS-sorted CD8+CD4-CCR7+CD45RA+ naive T cells. The CDR3 loop reads CASIPGTGLDEKPFF. The DNA sequence is as follows: TGTGCCAGCATACCCGGGACAGGGTTAGATGAAAAACCGTTTTTT.